Listed here is a single T cell receptor beta chain. Its antigen remains unidentified. The junction differs from germline at one of its ends, possibly a read error. The data stem from a study of blood T cells in healthy people across ages. Overall study findings and caveats: Significant beta diversity loss was already apparent by age around 36, declining roughly linearly.

Together with a sample-barcoded 5' primer, a J-beta primer mix was included in a second PCR lasting about 6 to 12 cycles. Each CDR3 protein gets one entry after TCRdb re-called the 5' RACE reads with MiXCR. The table records about 1.8 million distinct CDR3 sequences, roughly 50% of them present only once. CDR1 and CDR2 from the germline V gene are MDHEN and SYDVKM. The CDR3 contains 21 residues. The origin of this receptor is a woman in her forties in good health. The source material was blood. V usage is TRBV28 and J usage is TRBJ2-1; 9 positions match TRBD1. CDR3 region: CACSSGLGDRVFVGFNNEQFF. The CDR3 coding sequence is TGTGCCTGCAGCAGTGGGTTGGGGGACAGGGTTTTTGTGGGGTTTAACAATGAGCAGTTCTTC.